These 18 T cell receptor beta chains originate from one sample sequenced in a study of cytomegalovirus exposure and HLA in healthy donors. Researchers ran the PCR with 60 Vbeta and 13 Jbeta primers. The table came from immunoSEQ multiplex PCR; TCRdb's copy has only in-frame clones and leaves some out. In the table there are 18,000 or so clones, 70% to 80% of which are singletons. Sequenced: PBMCs. The receptors stem from a man younger than 35 in good health and CMV-seronegative.

This sequence joins TRBV7-6 and TRBJ1-2; 9 nucleotides agree with TRBD1. Germline CDR1 reads SGHVS; CDR2 reads FNYEAQ. After removal of 5 bases from V and 8 bases from J, the junction contained 15 bases not matched to a gene. The CDR3 is 16 amino acids. The CDR3: CASSPSSGQGFYGYTF. The CDR3 DNA sequence: TGTGCCAGCAGCCCAAGCTCAGGACAGGGGTTTTACGGCTACACCTTC.

V usage is TRBV6-5 and J usage is TRBJ1-4; no firm D call. The CDR3 loop spans 14 amino acids. Germline V gene lookup returns CDR1 MNHEY and CDR2 SVGAGI. The V gene lost 2 bases and the J gene lost 8 bases, with 12 bases spanning the gap. The chain's CDR3 is CASSYLPGREKLFF. CDR3 nucleotides: TGTGCCAGCAGTTACCTCCCAGGAAGGGAAAAACTGTTTTTT.

By sample share, this clone is medium-sized. The chain has TRBV5-6 and TRBJ2-5, with a possible D match to TRBD1 (6 bases). Trimming stripped 0 bases from V and 2 bases from J, with 11 bases between. This CDR3 has 15 amino acids. CDR1 and CDR2 from the germline V gene are SGHDT and YYEEEE. As DNA, the CDR3 is TGTGCCAGCAGCTTGGCTACAGGGAAACAAGAGACCCAGTACTTC. Residues: CASSLATGKQETQYF.

This clone was observed a handful of times. This rearrangement joins TRBV6-1 to TRBJ2-3, with 7 bases aligning to TRBD2. The CDR3 is 16 amino acids. CDR1 is MNHNS, CDR2 SASEGT, per germline. Trimming at V came to 4 bases and at J to 3 bases, leaving 10 bases not matched to a gene. The chain's CDR3 is CASSVADGGGTDTQYF. CDR3 in DNA: TGTGCCAGCAGTGTCGCTGACGGGGGAGGGACAGATACGCAGTATTTT.

The sample holds a few counts of this clone. The chain has TRBV6-1 and TRBJ1-1; D is uncertain. Germline CDR1 reads MNHNS; CDR2 reads SASEGT. The CDR3 spans 12 residues. Trimming removed 5 bases at V and 12 bases at J, with 16 bases between. In nucleotides, the CDR3 is TGTGCCAGCAGTCTTACAGAGAAGGTAACTTTCTTT. Encoded protein: CASSLTEKVTFF.

This clone was recorded a few times. The V and J genes are TRBV25-1 and TRBJ1-2; TRBD1 matches 8 bases. Germline assignment: CDR1 MGHDK and CDR2 SYGVNS. The J segment lost 6 bases and the V segment lost 2 bases, leaving 5 bases of the junction unmatched. The CDR3 contains 14 residues. The CDR3 protein is CASSELRGQDGYTF. CDR3 nucleotide sequence: TGTGCCAGCAGTGAACTCAGGGGGCAAGATGGCTACACCTTC.

V usage is TRBV30 and J usage is TRBJ1-2; a possible D gene is TRBD1 (5 bases). CDR1 and CDR2 from the germline V gene are GTSNPN and SVGIG (reference sequence). This CDR3 contains 14 residues. V was pared by 0 bases and J by 5 bases, with 13 bases between. CDR3 in amino acids: CAWSVHRQIYGYTF. CDR3 sequence (DNA): TGTGCCTGGAGTGTACATAGACAGATTTATGGCTACACCTTC.

The J gene is TRBJ1-1, the V gene TRBV30; 7 nucleotides match TRBD1. This CDR3 has 13 residues. The trim removed 4 bases at V and 4 bases at J, leaving 6 bases unmatched. The germline gives CDR1 GTSNPN, CDR2 SVGIG (reference sequence). Here the CDR3 DNA reads TGTGCCTGGAAAGGGGGCTACGGCACTGAAGCTTTCTTT. This sequence encodes CAWKGGYGTEAFF.

This clone came up a few times. The chain employs TRBV5-1 and TRBJ2-5; 9 bases match TRBD1. This CDR3 is 16 amino acids long. From germline, CDR1 is SGHRS and CDR2 YFSETQ. The junction had 9 bases not matched to a gene; V was cut back by 1 base and J by 5 bases. The CDR3, as DNA: TGCGCCAGCAGCTTGAGGTGGACAGGGGAGGGGGAGACCCAGTACTTC. It specifies CASSLRWTGEGETQYF.

In its sample, this clone was seen once. The V call is TRBV6-4, the J call TRBJ2-7, with D perhaps TRBD2 (7 bases). The germline V gene encodes CDR1 MRHNA and CDR2 SNTAGT. CDR3 size: 13 residues. V was shortened by 4 bases and J by 7 bases, with 14 bases between the two germline ends. CDR3 coding DNA: TGTGCCAGCAGTGTTAGGGAGGGGGTAGAGCAGTACTTC. Amino acids: CASSVREGVEQYF.

This clone was seen more than once but under ten times. The rearrangement uses TRBV28 and TRBJ1-1, with 7 bases aligning to TRBD1. This CDR3 contains 15 residues. CDR1 MDHEN and CDR2 SYDVKM come from the germline V gene. V dropped 4 bases and J dropped 0; count of bases not matched to a gene: 5. As DNA, the CDR3 is TGTGCCAGCAGTTCCCGACAGGGACTGAACACTGAAGCTTTCTTT. This gives the protein CASSSRQGLNTEAFF.

The rearrangement links TRBV29-1 to TRBJ1-2, with a possible D match to TRBD1 (5 bases). V was clipped by 0 bases and J by 6 bases, with 14 bases between them. The CDR3 sequence is 14 residues long. The germline V gene encodes CDR1 SQVTM and CDR2 ANQGSEA. The CDR3 DNA reads TGCAGCGTTGAAGATCCCAGGGTGGGAAATGGCTACACCTTC. Translated: CSVEDPRVGNGYTF.

The CDR3 DNA reads as TGTGCCTGGAGTGTACGGAAACTAACAGATACGCAGTATTTT. Residues: CAWSVRKLTDTQYF. The chain combines TRBV30 with TRBJ2-3; D ambiguous. There are 14 residues in the CDR3. Trimming removed 0 bases from V and 3 bases from J, with 10 bases in between. The V gene's germline CDR1 is GTSNPN and CDR2 SVGIG (reference sequence).

The chain combines TRBV29-1 with TRBJ1-1, with TRBD1 identical over 8 bases. V trimming: 2 bases; J trimming: 1 base; junction bases outside the gene matches: 0. Germline V CDR1 and CDR2: SQVTM, ANQGSEA. The CDR3 length is 13 residues. The CDR3 loop is CSVETGGNTEAFF. In DNA form, the CDR3 reads TGCAGCGTTGAAACAGGGGGGAACACTGAAGCTTTCTTT.

This rearrangement joins TRBV9 to TRBJ2-1; D may be TRBD1 (6 bases). The CDR3 totals 15 residues. V was cut by 0 bases and J by 10 bases, with 17 bases left in between. The germline V gene encodes CDR1 SGDLS and CDR2 YYNGEE. The DNA of the CDR3 is TGTGCCAGCAGCGTAGCAAGGGCAGGGGATCGGGAGCAGTTCTTC. Translating gives CASSVARAGDREQFF. The full variable domain, completed using reference TRBV9 and TRBJ2-1, is DSGVTQTPKHLITATGQRVTLRCSPRSGDLSVYWYQQSLDQGLQFLIQYYNGEERAKGNILERFSAQQFPDLHSELNLSSLELGDSALYFCASSVARAGDREQFFGPGTRLTVL.

The genes are TRBV29-1 and TRBJ2-5; 7 bases map to TRBD1. This CDR3 comprises 14 residues. Trimming cost V 8 bases and J 1 base; bases outside gene matches: 10. The germline CDR1 and CDR2 sequences are SQVTM and ANQGSEA. The CDR3: CSTLDRDSQETQYF. The CDR3 DNA reads as TGCAGCACCCTCGACCGGGACAGCCAAGAGACCCAGTACTTC.

The chain carries TRBV30 and TRBJ1-2, with unresolved D. This CDR3 has 14 residues. Germline loops: CDR1 GTSNPN, CDR2 SVGIG (reference sequence). Deletions cut 3 bases from V and 6 bases from J, with 17 bases between. The CDR3 sequence: CAWSEDSVIDGYTF. The DNA of the CDR3 is TGTGCCTGGAGCGAAGACTCGGTAATCGATGGCTACACCTTC.

V is TRBV13 and J is TRBJ2-2, with TRBD1 as a possible D gene (5 bases). This CDR3 spans 13 amino acids. CDR1 and CDR2 (germline): PRHDT, FYEKMQ (reference sequence). Trimming stripped 4 bases from V and 6 bases from J, with 9 bases between. The DNA of the CDR3 is TGTGCCAGCAGCTCAACAGGAGCCGGGGAGCTGTTTTTT. Amino acid sequence: CASSSTGAGELFF.